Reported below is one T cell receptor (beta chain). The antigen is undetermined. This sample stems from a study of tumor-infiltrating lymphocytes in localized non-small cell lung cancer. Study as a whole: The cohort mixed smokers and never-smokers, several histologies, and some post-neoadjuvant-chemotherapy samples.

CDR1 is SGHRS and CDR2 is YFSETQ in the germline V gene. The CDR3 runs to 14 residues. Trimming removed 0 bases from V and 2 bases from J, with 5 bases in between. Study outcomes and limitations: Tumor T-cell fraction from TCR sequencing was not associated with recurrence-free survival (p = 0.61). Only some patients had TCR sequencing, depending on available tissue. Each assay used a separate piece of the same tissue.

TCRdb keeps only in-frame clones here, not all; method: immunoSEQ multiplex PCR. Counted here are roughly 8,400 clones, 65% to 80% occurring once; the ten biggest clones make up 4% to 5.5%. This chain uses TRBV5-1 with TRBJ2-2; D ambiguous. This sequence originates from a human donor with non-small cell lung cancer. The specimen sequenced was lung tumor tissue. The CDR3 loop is CASSLELNTGELFF. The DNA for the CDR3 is TGCGCCAGCAGCTTGGAGTTAAACACCGGGGAGCTGTTTTTT.